The 8 T cell receptor beta chains given below trace back to one sample, sequenced in a study of cytomegalovirus exposure and HLA in healthy donors (dated by TCRdb to about 2017). To prepare the library, the immunoSEQ multiplex PCR assay was applied. A mixture of 60 forward primers for TCR Vbeta segments and 13 reverse primers for TCR Jbeta segments was used in the multiplex PCR. The source is immuneACCESS, and TCRdb retained only in-frame sequences with V and J called. Part of the clones is not carried over; for the studies checked, unresolved V genes explain less than half of this, and the remainder is unexplained. This sample lists roughly 180,000 clones; about 81% were detected once. The top ten constitute less than 2% of the sample. The source material was PBMCs. These receptors were collected from a middle-aged man in good health and CMV-seronegative.

The chain combines TRBV9 with TRBJ2-3; 9 bases match TRBD1. Germline CDR1 and CDR2: SGDLS and YYNGEE. The CDR3 has 15 amino acids. V was pared by 3 bases and J by 1 base, with 3 bases of the junction left unmatched. CDR3: CASSARDRGTDTQYF. The CDR3, as DNA: TGTGCCAGCAGCGCTAGGGACAGGGGCACAGATACGCAGTATTTT.

The CDR3 DNA follows: TGTGCCAGCTCACCACCCACGGCGGGAGGCTACGAGCAGTACTTC. This sequence encodes CASSPPTAGGYEQYF. J is TRBJ2-7 and V is TRBV18; 8 bases map to TRBD2. V lost 0 bases and J lost 3; bases outside the gene matches: 4. Germline CDR1 KGHSH, CDR2 LQKENI. The CDR3 runs to 15 residues.

The chain employs TRBV11-3 and TRBJ2-1; 8 bases line up with TRBD2. The CDR3 contains 14 residues. Trimming took 10 bases from V and 7 from J; bases not matched to a gene: 12. From germline, CDR1 is SGHNT and CDR2 YENEEA. Here the CDR3 reads CATRTGGPVNEQFF. DNA for the CDR3: TGTGCCACCAGAACGGGGGGGCCAGTTAATGAGCAGTTCTTC. Based on the CDR3 plus reference TRBV11-3 and TRBJ2-1, the full variable domain is EAGVVQSPRYKIIEKKQPVAFWCNPISGHNTLYWYLQNLGQGPELLIRYENEEAVDDSQLPKDRFSAERLKGVDSTLKIQPAELGDSAVYLCATRTGGPVNEQFFGPGTRLTVL.

This rearrangement joins TRBV4-3 to TRBJ1-2; TRBD1 matches 7 bases. CDR3 length equals 15 residues. CDR1 is LGHNA and CDR2 is YSLEER in the germline V gene. The J segment lost 8 bases and the V segment lost 0 bases, leaving 9 bases of the junction unmatched. The CDR3 region is CASSQDPRQGEGYTF. DNA for the CDR3: TGCGCCAGCAGCCAAGACCCCCGGCAGGGGGAAGGCTACACCTTC.

V is TRBV7-9 and J is TRBJ2-1, with 10 positions matching TRBD2. J lost 9 bases, V lost 6 bases, and 17 bases had no gene match. The CDR3 runs 17 residues. In germline, CDR1 is SEHNR, CDR2 FQNEAQ (reference sequence). CDR3 DNA sequence: TGTGCCAGCAGTCAAAACTCCATAGCGGGAGGCAGGTCTGAGCAGTTCTTC. Translation gives CASSQNSIAGGRSEQFF.

This sequence joins TRBV5-5 and TRBJ1-1, with a weak D call TRBD1 (6 bases). Trimming removed 4 bases from V and 0 bases from J, with 13 bases in between. CDR1 is SGHKS, CDR2 YYEKEE, per germline (reference sequence). The CDR3 contains 15 residues. CDR3 nucleotide sequence: TGTGCCAGCAGCGGGGGGGGCAGTATGAACACTGAAGCTTTCTTT. Protein product: CASSGGGSMNTEAFF.

The chain combines TRBV7-8 with TRBJ1-5; D may be TRBD1 (6 bases). Trimming removed 3 bases at V and 7 bases at J, with 13 bases between. Per germline, CDR1 SGHVS and CDR2 FQNEAQ. The CDR3 is 14 amino acids. CDR3 residues: CASSLVGGDQPQHF. The CDR3 nucleotides are TGTGCCAGCAGCTTGGTAGGGGGGGACCAGCCCCAGCATTTT.

The chain couples TRBV6-5 to TRBJ2-6; perhaps TRBD1 as D (6 bases). This CDR3 has 15 amino acids. Trimming removed 4 bases at V and 1 base at J, with 8 bases between. Germline V gives CDR1 MNHEY, CDR2 SVGAGI. The CDR3 is CASSSDRSGANVLTF. CDR3 coding DNA: TGTGCCAGCAGTTCCGACAGGTCTGGGGCCAACGTCCTGACTTTC.